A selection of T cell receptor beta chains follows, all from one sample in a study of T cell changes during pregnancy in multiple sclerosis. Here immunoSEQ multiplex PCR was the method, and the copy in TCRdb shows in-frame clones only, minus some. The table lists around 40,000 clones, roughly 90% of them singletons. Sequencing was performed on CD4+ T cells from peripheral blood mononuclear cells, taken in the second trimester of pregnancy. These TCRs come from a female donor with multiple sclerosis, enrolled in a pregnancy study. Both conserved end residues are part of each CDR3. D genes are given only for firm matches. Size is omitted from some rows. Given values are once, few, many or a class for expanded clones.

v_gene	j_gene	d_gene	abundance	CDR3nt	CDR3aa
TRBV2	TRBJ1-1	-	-	TGTGCCAGCAGTGCACAGGGTAGTCTGAACACTGAAGCTTTCTTT	CASSAQGSLNTEAFF
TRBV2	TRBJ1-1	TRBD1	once	TGTGCCAGCTTGACAGGGGGGTGGAACACTGAAGCTTTCTTT	CASLTGGWNTEAFF
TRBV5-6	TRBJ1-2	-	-	TGTGCCAGCAGCTACAGGACTAACTATGGCTACACCTTC	CASSYRTNYGYTF
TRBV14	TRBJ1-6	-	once	TGTGCCAGCAGCCAAGATTGGGGGGGGAGCTCCTATAATTCACCCCTCCACTTT	CASSQDWGGSSYNSPLHF
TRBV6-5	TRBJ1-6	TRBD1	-	TGTGCCAGCAGTTATCAAACAGGGGGCGATACACCCCTCCACTTT	CASSYQTGGDTPLHF
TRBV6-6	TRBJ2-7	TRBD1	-	TGTGCCAGCGGCCTCTCGACAGGGACCTCCTACGAGCAGTACTTC	CASGLSTGTSYEQYF
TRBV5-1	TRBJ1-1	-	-	TGCGCCAGCAGCTTGGATGGAGCTGAAGCTTTCTTT	CASSLDGAEAFF
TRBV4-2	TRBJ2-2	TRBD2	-	TGTGCCAGCAGCCATATACTAGCGGGGGGGAACACCGGGGAGCTGTTTTTT	CASSHILAGGNTGELFF
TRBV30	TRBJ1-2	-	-	TGTGCCTGGAGTGTACGAGTCCAGGTCGACTATGGCTACACCTTC	CAWSVRVQVDYGYTF
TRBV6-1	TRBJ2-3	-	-	TGTGCCAGCAGCCCGGGACTGACAGATACGCAGTATTTT	CASSPGLTDTQYF
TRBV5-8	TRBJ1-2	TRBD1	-	TGTGCCAGCAGCCGGGGACAGGACTATGGCTACACCTTC	CASSRGQDYGYTF
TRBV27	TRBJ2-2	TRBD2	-	TGTGCCAGCAGTTTACTAGCGGGAGACACCGGGGAGCTGTTTTTT	CASSLLAGDTGELFF
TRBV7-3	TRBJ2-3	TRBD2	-	TGTGCCAGCAGCTTGGAGGGACTAGCGGGGGGGCGGGATACGCAGTATTTT	CASSLEGLAGGRDTQYF
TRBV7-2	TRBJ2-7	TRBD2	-	TGTGCCAGCAGGTTGAAGCGGGAGTCACCCGAGCAGTACTTC	CASRLKRESPEQYF
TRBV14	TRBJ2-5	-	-	TGTGCCAGCAGCCGCTTAGGGGTCAGCCTTTTCCAAGAGACCCAGTACTTC	CASSRLGVSLFQETQYF
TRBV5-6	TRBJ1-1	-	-	TGTGCCAGCAGGGAATGGGGGGGCGGAAGAAACACTGAAGCTTTCTTT	CASREWGGGRNTEAFF
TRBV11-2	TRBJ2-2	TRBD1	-	TGTGCCAGCAGCTTATTCCGGACAGGGTTAACCGGGGAGCTGTTTTTT	CASSLFRTGLTGELFF
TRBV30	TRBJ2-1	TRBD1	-	TGTGCCTGGAGTGTGGGACAGGGATTCGGCAATGAGCAGTTCTTC	CAWSVGQGFGNEQFF
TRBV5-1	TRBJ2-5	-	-	TGCGCCAGCAGCTTCGGCGGGGAAGAGACCCAGTACTTC	CASSFGGEETQYF
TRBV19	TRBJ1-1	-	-	TGTGCCAGTAGCAGGAACACTGAAGCTTTCTTT	CASSRNTEAFF
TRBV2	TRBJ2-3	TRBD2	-	TGTGCCAGCAGGGATTTAGCGGGAGGCCCAGATACGCAGTATTTT	CASRDLAGGPDTQYF
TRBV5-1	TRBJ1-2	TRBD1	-	TGCGCCAGCAGCCCGGGACAGGGGTTGGGAGGCTACACCTTC	CASSPGQGLGGYTF
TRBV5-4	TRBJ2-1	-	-	TGTGCCAGCAGCTTCAATGAGGAGAATGAGCAGTTCTTC	CASSFNEENEQFF
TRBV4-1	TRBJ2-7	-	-	TGCGCCAGCAGCCAGCCAGGAGTAGCGCGGGACGAGCAGTACTTC	CASSQPGVARDEQYF
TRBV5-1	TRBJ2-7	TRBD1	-	TGCGCCAGCAGCAGCACACTGGGACAGATGAAGAGCTCCTACGAGCAGTACTTC	CASSSTLGQMKSSYEQYF
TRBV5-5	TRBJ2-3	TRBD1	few	TGTGCCAGCAGCTGGACAGGTAGCACAGATACGCAGTATTTT	CASSWTGSTDTQYF
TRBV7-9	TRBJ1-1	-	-	TGTGCCAGCAGCTTAGCCGTACTCAACACTGAAGCTTTCTTT	CASSLAVLNTEAFF
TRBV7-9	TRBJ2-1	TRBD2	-	TGTGCCAGCAGCTTAGGGGCGACTAGCGGGAGGGAGCAGTTCTTC	CASSLGATSGREQFF
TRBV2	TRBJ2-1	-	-	TGTGCCTTCCGCGGAAGGTCCCTTTTCTTC	CAFRGRSLFF
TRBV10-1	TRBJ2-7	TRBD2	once	TGCGCCAGCAGTGATAGGGGGACTAGCCTTTTCGAGCAGTACTTC	CASSDRGTSLFEQYF
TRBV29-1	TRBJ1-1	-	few	TGCAGCGTTGCCCAACGACAGAACACTGAAGCTTTCTTT	CSVAQRQNTEAFF
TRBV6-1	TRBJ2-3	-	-	TGTGCCAGCAGTGTAAGTCGGGGTACGCAGTATTTT	CASSVSRGTQYF
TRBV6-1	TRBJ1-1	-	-	TGTGCCAGCAGGGGGCGGGAGGGGGAAGCTTTCTTT	CASRGREGEAFF
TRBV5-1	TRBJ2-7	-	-	TGCGCCAGCAGCTTTCTTTCAACAGGACAGTCCGAGCAGTACTTC	CASSFLSTGQSEQYF
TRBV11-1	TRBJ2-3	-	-	TGTGCCAGCAGTCACAGGGCGGCAGATACGCAGTATTTT	CASSHRAADTQYF
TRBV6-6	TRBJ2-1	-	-	TGTGCCAGCAGTTACTCGACAGAAGGGAATGAGCAGTTCTTC	CASSYSTEGNEQFF
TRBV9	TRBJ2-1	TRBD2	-	TGTGCCAGCAGCCTAGGGGCGGGGGGGTACAATGAGCAGTTCTTC	CASSLGAGGYNEQFF
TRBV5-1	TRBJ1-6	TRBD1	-	TGCGCCAGCAGCTCAGCGACAAGGACAGGCGTCGATTCACCCCTCCACTTT	CASSSATRTGVDSPLHF
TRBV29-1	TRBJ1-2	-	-	TGCAGCGTTCTAGGACAGACGAACTATGGCTACACCTTC	CSVLGQTNYGYTF
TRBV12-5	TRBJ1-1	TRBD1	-	TGTGCTAGTGGTTTGGGACAGGGTAGTACGCACACTGAAGCTTTCTTT	CASGLGQGSTHTEAFF
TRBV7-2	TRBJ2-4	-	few	TGTGCCAGCATTCAAGAGGTCGGAGGAAACATTCAGTACTTC	CASIQEVGGNIQYF
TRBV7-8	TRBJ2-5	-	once	TGTGCCAGCAGCTTTCTGGGGGCTCCAAGGACCCAGTACTTC	CASSFLGAPRTQYF
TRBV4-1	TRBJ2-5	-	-	TGCGCCAGCAGCCAAGATCCAGAGGTTCCGCTCCAAGAGACCCAGTACTTC	CASSQDPEVPLQETQYF
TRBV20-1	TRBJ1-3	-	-	TGCAGTGCTTCCAGAGGAAACACCATATATTTT	CSASRGNTIYF
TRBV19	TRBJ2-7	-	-	TGTGCCAGTAGCCCTGGCGGGACAGAAATTTCCTACGAGCAGTACTTC	CASSPGGTEISYEQYF
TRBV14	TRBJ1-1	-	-	TGTGCCAGCAGCCTTCTCGGACTGCAAGCTTTCTTT	CASSLLGLQAFF
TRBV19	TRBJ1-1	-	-	TGTGCCAGTAGTATTGACAGGAGAGGGATGCCTGAAGCTTTCTTT	CASSIDRRGMPEAFF
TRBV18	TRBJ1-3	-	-	TGTGCCAGCTCAGCCACGGGGGGAAACTCTGGAAACACCATATATTTT	CASSATGGNSGNTIYF
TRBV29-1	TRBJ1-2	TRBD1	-	TGCAGCGTAAGCGACAGGGACTATGGCTACACCTTC	CSVSDRDYGYTF
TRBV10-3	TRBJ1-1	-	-	TGTGCCATCGCTATGAACACTGAAGCTTTCTTT	CAIAMNTEAFF
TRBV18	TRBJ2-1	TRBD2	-	TGTGCCAGCTCACGAAGGACTAGCGACAACAATGAGCAGTTCTTC	CASSRRTSDNNEQFF
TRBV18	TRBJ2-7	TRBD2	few	TGTGCCAGCTCCTTCGGGACTAGCTACGAGCAGTACTTC	CASSFGTSYEQYF
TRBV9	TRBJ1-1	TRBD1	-	TGTGCCAGCAGCCTACGACAGGGCATGAACACTGAAGCTTTCTTT	CASSLRQGMNTEAFF
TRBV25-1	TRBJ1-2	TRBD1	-	TGTGCCAGCAGTTCCGGGACAGTTAACTATGGCTACACCTTC	CASSSGTVNYGYTF